The entry that follows covers one T cell receptor (beta chain) sequence. Time point of the sample: patch test 1, 2 weeks after DPC sensitization. Treatment denoted: therapeutic diphenylcyclopropenone sensitization with weekly scalp DPC. Germline values: CDR1 MNHEY, CDR2 SMNVEV (reference sequence). The V end was cut by 5 bases, the J end by 10 bases, with 19 bases between. The CDR3 is 14 amino acids. One entry per CDR3 protein, called by TCRdb with MiXCR from the RACE reads. The sample consists of tens of thousands of distinct CDR3 sequences, approximately 10% of them appearing once. This sample was included in a study of human T cells and chemical hapten exposure.

The chain joins TRBV27 to TRBJ2-3, with a weak D call TRBD2 (6 bases). The TCR comes from a man aged 35-49 years with alopecia areata. Some clones in this sample may be carry-over from other donors' samples. Sequencing was performed on whole blood, taken in connection with sensitization to the hapten diphenylcyclopropenone (DPC). The CDR3 is CASSPGTGKWAQYF. The CDR3 bases are TGTGCCAGCAGTCCCGGGACTGGAAAATGGGCGCAGTATTTT.